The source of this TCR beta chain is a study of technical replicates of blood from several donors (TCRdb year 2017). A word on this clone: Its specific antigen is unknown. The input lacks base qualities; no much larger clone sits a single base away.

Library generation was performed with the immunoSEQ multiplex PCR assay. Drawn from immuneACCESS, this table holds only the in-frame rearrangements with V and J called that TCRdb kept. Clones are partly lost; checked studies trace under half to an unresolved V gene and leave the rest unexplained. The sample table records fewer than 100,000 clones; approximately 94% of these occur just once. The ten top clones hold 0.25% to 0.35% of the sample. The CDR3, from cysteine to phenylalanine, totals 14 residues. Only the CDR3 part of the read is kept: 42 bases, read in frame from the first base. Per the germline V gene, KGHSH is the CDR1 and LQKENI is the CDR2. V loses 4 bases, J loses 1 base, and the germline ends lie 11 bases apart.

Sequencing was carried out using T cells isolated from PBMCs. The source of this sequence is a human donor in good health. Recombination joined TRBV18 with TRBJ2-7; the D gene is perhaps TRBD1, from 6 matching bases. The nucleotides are TGTGCCAGCTCACTACAGACAGGTTCCTACGAGCAGTACTTC. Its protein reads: CASSLQTGSYEQYF. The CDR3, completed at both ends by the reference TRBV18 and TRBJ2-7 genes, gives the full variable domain NAGVMQNPRHLVRRRGQEARLRCSPMKGHSHVYWYRQLPEEGLKFMVYLQKENIIDESGMPKERFSAEFPKEGPSILRIQQVVRGDSAAYFCASSLQTGSYEQYFGPGTRLTVT.